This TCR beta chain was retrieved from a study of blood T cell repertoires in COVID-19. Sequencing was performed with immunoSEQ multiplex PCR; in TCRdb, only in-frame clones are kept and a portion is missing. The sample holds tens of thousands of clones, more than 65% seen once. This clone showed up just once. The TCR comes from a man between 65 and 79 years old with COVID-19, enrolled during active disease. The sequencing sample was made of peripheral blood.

CDR3 nucleotide sequence: TGTGCCAGCTCAGAGTCTGGAGCTGGAAACACCATATATTTT. Residues: CASSESGAGNTIYF. The J gene is TRBJ1-3, the V gene TRBV18; no definite D call. This CDR3 spans 14 amino acids. V was pared by 5 bases and J by 2 bases, with 10 bases between. Germline values: CDR1 KGHSH, CDR2 LQKENI.